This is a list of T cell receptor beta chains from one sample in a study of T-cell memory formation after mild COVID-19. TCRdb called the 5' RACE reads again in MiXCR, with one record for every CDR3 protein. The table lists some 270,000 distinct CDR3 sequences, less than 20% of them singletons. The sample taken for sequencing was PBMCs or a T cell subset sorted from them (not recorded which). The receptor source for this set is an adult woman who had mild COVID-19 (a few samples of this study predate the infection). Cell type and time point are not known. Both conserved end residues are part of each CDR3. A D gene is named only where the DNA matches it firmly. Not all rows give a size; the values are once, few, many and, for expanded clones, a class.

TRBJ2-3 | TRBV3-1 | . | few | CASSPVDRSNTQYF | TGTGCCAGCAGCCCCGTGGACAGAAGTAATACGCAGTATTTT
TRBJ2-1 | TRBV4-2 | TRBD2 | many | CASSHLTSGAYNEQFF | TGTGCCAGCAGCCACCTGACTAGCGGGGCCTACAATGAGCAGTTCTTC
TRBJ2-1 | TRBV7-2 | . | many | CASSLHGYNEQFF | TGTGCCAGCAGCCTCCATGGGTACAATGAGCAGTTCTTC
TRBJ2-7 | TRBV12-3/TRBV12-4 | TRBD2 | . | CASSPGLAVDF | TGTGCCAGCAGTCCGGGACTAGCGGTCGACTTC
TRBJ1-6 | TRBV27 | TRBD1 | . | CASRGTGFNSPLHF | TGTGCCAGCAGGGGGACAGGGTTCAATTCACCCCTCCACTTT
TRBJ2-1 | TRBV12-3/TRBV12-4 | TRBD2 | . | CASSQGTSGMREQFF | TGTGCCAGCAGTCAAGGGACTAGCGGTATGCGTGAGCAGTTCTTC
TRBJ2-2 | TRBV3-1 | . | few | CASSQFLHTGELFF | TGTGCCAGCAGCCAATTCCTGCACACCGGGGAGCTGTTTTTT
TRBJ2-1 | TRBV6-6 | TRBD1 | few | CASSYSRTGGIDEQFF | TGTGCCAGCAGTTACTCAAGGACAGGGGGCATAGATGAGCAGTTCTTC
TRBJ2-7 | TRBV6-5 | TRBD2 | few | CASSYETSGLEQYF | TGTGCCAGCAGTTACGAGACTAGCGGGCTGGAGCAGTACTTC
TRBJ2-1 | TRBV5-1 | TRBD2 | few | CASSSGLAGRGDEQFF | TGCGCCAGCAGCTCGGGACTAGCGGGTCGCGGCGATGAGCAGTTCTTC
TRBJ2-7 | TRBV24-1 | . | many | CATSDHRAGGYEQYF | TGTGCCACCAGTGATCACCGGGCCGGAGGCTACGAGCAGTACTTC
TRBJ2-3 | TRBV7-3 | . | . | CASSLTMATDTQYF | TGTGCCAGCAGCTTAACAATGGCTACAGATACGCAGTATTTT
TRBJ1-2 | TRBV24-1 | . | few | CATSEKTGFYGYTF | TGTGCCACCAGTGAAAAGACAGGCTTCTATGGCTACACCTTC
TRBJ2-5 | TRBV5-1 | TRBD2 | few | CASSLGVAGYQETQYF | TGCGCCAGCAGCTTGGGAGTAGCGGGGTACCAAGAGACCCAGTACTTC
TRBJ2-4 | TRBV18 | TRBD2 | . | CASSPGLAASQNIQYF | TGTGCCAGCTCCCCGGGACTAGCGGCATCCCAAAACATTCAGTACTTC
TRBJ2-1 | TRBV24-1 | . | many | CATRSYNEQFF | TGTGCCACCAGATCCTACAATGAGCAGTTCTTC
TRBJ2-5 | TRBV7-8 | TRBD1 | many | CASSWTGRFQETQYF | TGTGCCAGCAGTTGGACAGGGAGGTTTCAAGAGACCCAGTACTTC
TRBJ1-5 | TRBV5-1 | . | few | CASSFDGGNQPQHF | TGCGCCAGCAGTTTCGACGGCGGCAATCAGCCCCAGCATTTT
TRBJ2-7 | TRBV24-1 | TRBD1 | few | CATSSSGTDLYEQYF | TGTGCCACCAGTAGCTCCGGGACAGACCTCTACGAGCAGTACTTC
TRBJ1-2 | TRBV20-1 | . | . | CSARDGREGANYGYTF | TGCAGTGCTAGAGATGGCAGGGAGGGTGCTAACTATGGCTACACCTTC
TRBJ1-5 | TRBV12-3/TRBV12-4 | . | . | CASSLVPSGGWVRSNQPQHF | TGTGCCAGCAGTTTAGTACCCTCCGGGGGTTGGGTACGAAGCAATCAGCCCCAGCATTTT
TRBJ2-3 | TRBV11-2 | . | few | CASSLVVTTDTQYF | TGTGCCAGCAGCTTAGTCGTCACCACAGATACGCAGTATTTT
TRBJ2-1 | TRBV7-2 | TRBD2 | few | CASSRVAGVSYNEQFF | TGTGCCAGCAGCCGAGTAGCGGGAGTATCGTACAATGAGCAGTTCTTC
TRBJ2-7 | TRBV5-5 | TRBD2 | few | CASSLTTSDYEQYF | TGTGCCAGCAGCTTGACGACTAGCGACTACGAGCAGTACTTC
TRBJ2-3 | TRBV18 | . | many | CASLRTAASTDTQYF | TGTGCCAGCTTACGGACGGCGGCTAGCACAGATACGCAGTATTTT
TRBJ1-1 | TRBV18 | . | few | CASSPEFNTEAFF | TGTGCCAGCTCACCCGAATTCAACACTGAAGCTTTCTTT
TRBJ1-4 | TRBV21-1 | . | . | CASSPPATNEKLFF | TGTGCCAGCAGCCCGCCGGCAACTAATGAAAAACTGTTTTTT
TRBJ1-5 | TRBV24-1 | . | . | CATSDLRRSALSNQPQHF | TGTGCCACCAGTGATTTGCGGCGTTCGGCTCTTTCCAATCAGCCCCAGCATTTT
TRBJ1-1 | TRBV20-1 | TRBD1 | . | CSAKQGHTEAFF | TGCAGTGCTAAACAGGGGCACACTGAAGCTTTCTTT
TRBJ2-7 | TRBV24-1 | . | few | CATSGFAGSSYEQYF | TGTGCCACCAGTGGGTTTGCGGGCTCCTCCTACGAGCAGTACTTC
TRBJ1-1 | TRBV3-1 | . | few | CASRRDMYSAEAFF | TGTGCCAGCAGGAGAGACATGTATTCCGCTGAAGCTTTCTTT
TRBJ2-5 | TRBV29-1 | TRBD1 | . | CSTRGLSYETQYF | TGCAGCACCAGGGGGCTCTCCTATGAGACCCAGTACTTC
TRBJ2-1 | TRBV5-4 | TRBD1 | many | CASSPKGADNEQFF | TGTGCCAGCAGCCCAAAGGGGGCTGACAATGAGCAGTTCTTC
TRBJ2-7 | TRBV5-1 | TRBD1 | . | CASSVSGQTYEQYF | TGCGCCAGCAGCGTCTCGGGACAGACCTACGAGCAGTACTTC
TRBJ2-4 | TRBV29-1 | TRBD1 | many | CSAETDRGNIQYF | TGCAGCGCTGAAACGGACAGGGGAAACATTCAGTACTTC
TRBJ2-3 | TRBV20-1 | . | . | CSAPRLGDTQYF | TGCAGTGCACCGAGACTAGGGGATACGCAGTATTTT
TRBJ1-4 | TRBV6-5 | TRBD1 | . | CASSYSLGQATNEKLFF | TGTGCCAGCAGTTACTCATTGGGACAGGCGACTAATGAAAAACTGTTTTTT
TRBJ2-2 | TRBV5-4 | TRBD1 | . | CASSSTRGPYTGELFF | TGTGCCAGCAGCTCTACGAGGGGGCCCTACACCGGGGAGCTGTTTTTT
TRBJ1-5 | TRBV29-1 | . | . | CSVVWGVNQPQHF | TGCAGCGTTGTGTGGGGGGTCAATCAGCCCCAGCATTTT
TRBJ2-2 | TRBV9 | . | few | CASSVASGRGELFF | TGTGCCAGCAGCGTAGCTTCGGGGCGCGGGGAGCTGTTTTTT
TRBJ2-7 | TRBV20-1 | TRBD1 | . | CSATGTGKSEQYF | TGCAGTGCTACCGGGACAGGGAAGTCCGAGCAGTACTTC
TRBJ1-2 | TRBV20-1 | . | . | CSARGEGYTF | TGCAGTGCTAGAGGGGAAGGCTACACCTTC
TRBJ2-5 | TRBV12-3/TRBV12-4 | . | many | CASRTAPGFQYF | TGTGCCAGCAGGACGGCCCCAGGGTTCCAGTACTTC
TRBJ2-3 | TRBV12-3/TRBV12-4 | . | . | CASSLGTPTDTQYF | TGTGCCAGCAGTTTAGGCACTCCCACAGATACGCAGTATTTT
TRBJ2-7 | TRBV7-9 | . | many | CASSFGSYEQYF | TGCGCCAGCAGCTTCGGCTCCTACGAGCAGTACTTC
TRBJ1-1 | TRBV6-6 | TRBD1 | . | CASSFEDRPNTEAFF | TGTGCCAGCAGTTTCGAGGACAGGCCGAACACTGAAGCTTTCTTT
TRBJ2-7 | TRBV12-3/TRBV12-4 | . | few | CASSWASYEQYF | TGTGCCAGCAGTTGGGCCTCCTACGAGCAGTACTTC
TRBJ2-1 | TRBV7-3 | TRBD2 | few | CASSLRSGTRYNEQFF | TGTGCCAGCAGCTTACGCAGCGGGACTAGATACAATGAGCAGTTCTTC